The 6 T cell receptor beta chains below were found in one sample sequenced in a study of CD8 T cells in ankylosing spondylitis. MiXCR was run by TCRdb on the 5' RACE reads, yielding one entry per CDR3 protein. In the table there are 25,000 to 35,000 distinct CDR3 sequences, 12% to 15% of which are singletons. Sequencing was done on a sample of blood. Receptors were obtained from a male donor with ankylosing spondylitis or in good health (not recorded which).

The V call is TRBV7-9, the J call TRBJ1-4; TRBD1 agrees at 8 bases. CDR3 size: 12 residues. With 5 bases clipped from V and 13 bases from J, the junction kept 6 bases outside the gene matches. Germline V CDR1 and CDR2: SEHNR, FQNEAQ (reference sequence). As DNA, the CDR3 is TGTGCCAGCAGCCCACAGGGGGGCTTACTGTTTTTT. Its translation is CASSPQGGLLFF.

The sample holds a few counts of this clonotype. The CDR3 sequence: CASVPSRETQYF. CDR3 in DNA: TGTGCCAGCGTGCCTAGCCGAGAGACCCAGTACTTC. The chain couples TRBV2 to TRBJ2-5, with D maybe TRBD2 (5 bases). V lost 8 bases and J lost 4, with 11 bases in between. CDR3 length: 12 residues. Germline loops: CDR1 SNHLY, CDR2 FYNNEI.

The rearrangement uses TRBV12-3 or TRBV12-4 and TRBJ2-3; a weak D match, TRBD2 (6 bases). CDR3 size: 15 residues. V lost 4 bases and J 2 bases, leaving 13 bases between the germline ends. The CDR3 here is CASSSTAGITDTQYF. The CDR3 DNA reads as TGTGCCAGCAGTTCAACGGCGGGGATCACAGATACGCAGTATTTT.

The chain is built from TRBV29-1 and TRBJ2-7; D call uncertain. Between the trimmed V and J ends, which lost 4 bases and 0 bases, there was a span of 13 bases. Germline V gene lookup returns CDR1 SQVTM and CDR2 ANQGSEA. The CDR3 sequence is 14 residues long. CDR3 residues: CSVVKGESSYEQYF. CDR3 DNA: TGCAGCGTTGTAAAGGGTGAGAGCTCCTACGAGCAGTACTTC.

The rearrangement joins TRBV12-3 or TRBV12-4 to TRBJ1-4, with a weak D call TRBD1 (5 bases). CDR3 length: 14 amino acids. Trimming pared 6 bases from V and 8 bases from J, leaving 16 bases between. CDR3 DNA: TGTGCCAGCAGCACGGGGACGGCCGGGGAAAAACTGTTTTTT. This sequence encodes CASSTGTAGEKLFF.

This clonotype appeared a few times. This rearrangement joins TRBV7-9 to TRBJ2-3; D is ambiguous. V dropped 5 bases and J dropped 8 bases, with 11 bases sitting between them. Germline CDR1 SEHNR, CDR2 FQNEAQ (reference sequence). This CDR3 is built from 12 residues. The CDR3 is CASSQADITQYF. The CDR3 DNA follows: TGTGCCAGCAGCCAAGCCGACATTACGCAGTATTTT.